What follows is one T cell receptor (beta chain) and its context. The V end lost 0 bases, the J end lost 4 bases, and 11 bases lay between the germline ends. This CDR3 has 15 residues. Germline CDR1 is SGDLS and CDR2 is YYNGEE. These data are taken from a study of T cells in Graves' hyperthyroidism and ophthalmopathy. Using RNA transcripts as the source, TCR beta CDR3 regions were amplified. TCR CDR3 regions were first amplified by RT-PCR with HTBI primers. In TCRdb, the multiplex PCR reads were re-called with MiXCR into one record per CDR3 protein. Of 490,000 or so distinct CDR3 sequences in the sample, under 25% are singletons; the top ten hold under 55%.

The sample consisted of blood. This clonotype was sampled from a woman in her 70s with Graves' ophthalmopathy. This rearrangement joins TRBV9 to TRBJ2-1; D gene unclear. CDR3 sequence: CASSVEVATYNEQFF. Here the CDR3 DNA reads TGTGCCAGCAGCGTAGAGGTAGCTACATACAATGAGCAGTTCTTC.